This TCR beta chain is from a study of T cells in Graves' hyperthyroidism and ophthalmopathy. This clonotype was seen a few times. Authors of the study amplified TCR beta CDR3 regions from RNA transcripts. HTBI primers were employed in a first-round RT-PCR of the TCR CDR3. TCRdb analysed the multiplex PCR reads with MiXCR anew, one entry per CDR3 protein. The sample lists hundreds of thousands of distinct CDR3 sequences; approximately 15% were seen once. Germline V gene data show CDR1 as SEHNR and CDR2 as FQNEAQ (reference sequence). This CDR3 region has 15 residues. V gave up 5 bases and J gave up 0 bases; unmatched junction bases: 7.

The J gene is TRBJ2-7, the V gene TRBV7-9; 7 bases match TRBD1. This sequence originates from a woman under 30 with Graves' hyperthyroidism. Sample: blood. The CDR3 here is CASSMTGSFSYEQYF. The CDR3 nucleotides read TGTGCCAGCAGCATGACAGGGTCGTTCTCCTACGAGCAGTACTTC.